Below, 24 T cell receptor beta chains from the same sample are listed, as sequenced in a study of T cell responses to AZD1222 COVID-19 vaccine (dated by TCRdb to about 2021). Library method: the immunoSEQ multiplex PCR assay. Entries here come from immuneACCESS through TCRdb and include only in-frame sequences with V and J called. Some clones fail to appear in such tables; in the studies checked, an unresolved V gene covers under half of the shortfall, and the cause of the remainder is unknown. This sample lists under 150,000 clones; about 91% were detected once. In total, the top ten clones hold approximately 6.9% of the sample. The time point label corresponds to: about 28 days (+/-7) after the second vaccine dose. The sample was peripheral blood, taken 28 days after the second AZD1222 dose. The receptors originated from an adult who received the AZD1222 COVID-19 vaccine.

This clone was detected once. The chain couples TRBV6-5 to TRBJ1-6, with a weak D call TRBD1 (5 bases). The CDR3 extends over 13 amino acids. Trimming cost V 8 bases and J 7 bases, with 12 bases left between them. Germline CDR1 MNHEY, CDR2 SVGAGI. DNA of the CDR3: TGTGCCAGCTGTTCCGGGGCAAATTCACCCCTCCACTTT. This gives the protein CASCSGANSPLHF.

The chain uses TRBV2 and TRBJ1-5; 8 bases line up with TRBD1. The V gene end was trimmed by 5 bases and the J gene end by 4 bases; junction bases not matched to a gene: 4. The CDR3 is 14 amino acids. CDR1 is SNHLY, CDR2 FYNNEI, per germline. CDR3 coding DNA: TGTGCCAGCAGTATGACAGGGGCTAATCAGCCCCAGCATTTT. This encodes CASSMTGANQPQHF.

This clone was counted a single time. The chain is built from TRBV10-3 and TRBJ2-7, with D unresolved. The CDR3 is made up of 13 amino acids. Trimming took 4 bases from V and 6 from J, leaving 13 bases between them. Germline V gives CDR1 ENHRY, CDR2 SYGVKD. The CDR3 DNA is TGTGCCATCAGTGGGACGGATATGGGCGAGCAGTACTTC. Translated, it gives CAISGTDMGEQYF.

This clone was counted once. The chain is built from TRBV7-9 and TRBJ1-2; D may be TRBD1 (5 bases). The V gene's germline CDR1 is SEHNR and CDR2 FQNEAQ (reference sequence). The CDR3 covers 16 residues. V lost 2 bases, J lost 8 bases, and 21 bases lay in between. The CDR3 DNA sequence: TGTGCCAGCAGCTTAAGGGACCTTGACTACCTGGAGGGCTACACCTTC. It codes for CASSLRDLDYLEGYTF.

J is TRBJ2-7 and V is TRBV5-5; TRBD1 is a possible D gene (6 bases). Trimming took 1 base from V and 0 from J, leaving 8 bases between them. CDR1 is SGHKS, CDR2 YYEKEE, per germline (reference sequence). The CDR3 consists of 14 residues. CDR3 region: CASSLQGNSYEQYF. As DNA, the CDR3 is TGTGCCAGCAGCTTGCAGGGGAACTCCTACGAGCAGTACTTC.

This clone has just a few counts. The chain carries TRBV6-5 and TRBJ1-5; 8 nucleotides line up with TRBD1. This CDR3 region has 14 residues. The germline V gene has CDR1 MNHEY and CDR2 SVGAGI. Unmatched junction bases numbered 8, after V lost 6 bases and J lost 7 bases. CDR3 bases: TGTGCCAGCAGCTCGAGCAGGGGGCGACAGCCCCAGCATTTT. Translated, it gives CASSSSRGRQPQHF.

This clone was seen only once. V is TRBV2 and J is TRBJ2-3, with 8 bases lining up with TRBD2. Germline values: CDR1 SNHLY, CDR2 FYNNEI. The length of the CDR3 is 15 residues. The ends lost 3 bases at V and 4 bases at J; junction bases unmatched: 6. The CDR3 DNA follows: TGTGCCAGCAGTGACCCAGCGGGGGTTGCAGATACGCAGTATTTT. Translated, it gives CASSDPAGVADTQYF.

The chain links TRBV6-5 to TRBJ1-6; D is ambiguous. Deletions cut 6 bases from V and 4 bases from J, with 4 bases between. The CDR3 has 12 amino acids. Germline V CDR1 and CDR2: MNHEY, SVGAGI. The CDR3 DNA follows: TGTGCCAGCAGCGAGTATAATTCACCCCTCCACTTT. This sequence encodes CASSEYNSPLHF.

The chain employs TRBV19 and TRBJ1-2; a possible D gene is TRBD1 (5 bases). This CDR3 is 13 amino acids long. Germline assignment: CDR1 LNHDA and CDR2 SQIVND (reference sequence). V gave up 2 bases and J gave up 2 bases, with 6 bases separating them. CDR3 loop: CASSIRGNYGYTF. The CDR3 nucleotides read TGTGCCAGTAGTATAAGGGGAAACTATGGCTACACCTTC.

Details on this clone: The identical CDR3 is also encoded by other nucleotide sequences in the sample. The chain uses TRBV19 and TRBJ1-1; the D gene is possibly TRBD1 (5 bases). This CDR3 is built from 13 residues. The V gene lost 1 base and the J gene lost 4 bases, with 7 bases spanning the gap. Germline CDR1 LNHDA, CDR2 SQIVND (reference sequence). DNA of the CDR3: TGTGCCAGTAGTATAGGGGGGGGCACTGAAGCTTTCTTT. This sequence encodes CASSIGGGTEAFF.

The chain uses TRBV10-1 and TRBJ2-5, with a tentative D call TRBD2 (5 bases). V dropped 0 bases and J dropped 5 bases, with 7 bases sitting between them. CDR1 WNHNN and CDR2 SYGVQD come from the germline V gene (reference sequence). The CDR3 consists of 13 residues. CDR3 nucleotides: TGCGCCAGCAGTGAGTCGGGAGTGGAGACCCAGTACTTC. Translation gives CASSESGVETQYF.

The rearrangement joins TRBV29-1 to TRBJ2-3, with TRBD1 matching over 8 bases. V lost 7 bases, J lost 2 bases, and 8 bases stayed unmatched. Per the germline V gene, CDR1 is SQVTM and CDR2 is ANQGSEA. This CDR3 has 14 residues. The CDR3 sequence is CSALTGEPTDTQYF. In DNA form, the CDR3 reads TGCAGCGCATTGACAGGGGAACCCACAGATACGCAGTATTTT.

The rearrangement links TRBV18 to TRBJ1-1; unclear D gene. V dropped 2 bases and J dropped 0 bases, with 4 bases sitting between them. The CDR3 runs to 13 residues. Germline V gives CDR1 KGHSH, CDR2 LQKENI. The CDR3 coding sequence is TGTGCCAGCTCACCAATACTGAACACTGAAGCTTTCTTT. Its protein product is CASSPILNTEAFF.

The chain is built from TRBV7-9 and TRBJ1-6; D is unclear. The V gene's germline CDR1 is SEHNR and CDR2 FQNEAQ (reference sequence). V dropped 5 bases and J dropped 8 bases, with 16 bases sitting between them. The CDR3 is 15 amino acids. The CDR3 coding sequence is TGTGCCAGCAGCGGCGGAAGCACCGGGGATTCACCCCTCCACTTT. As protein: CASSGGSTGDSPLHF.

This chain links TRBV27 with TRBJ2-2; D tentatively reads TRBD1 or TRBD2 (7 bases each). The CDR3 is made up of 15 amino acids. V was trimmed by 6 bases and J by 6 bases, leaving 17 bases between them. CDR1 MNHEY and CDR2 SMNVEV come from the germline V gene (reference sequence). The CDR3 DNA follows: TGTGCCAGCAGCCATACGCAGGGGGGGCCCGGGGAGCTGTTTTTT. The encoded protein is CASSHTQGGPGELFF.

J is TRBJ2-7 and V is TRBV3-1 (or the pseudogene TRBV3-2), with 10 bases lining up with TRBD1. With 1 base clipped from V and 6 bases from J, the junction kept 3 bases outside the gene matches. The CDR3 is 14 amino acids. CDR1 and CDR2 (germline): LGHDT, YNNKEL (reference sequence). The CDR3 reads CASSQAGTGVEQYF. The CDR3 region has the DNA TGTGCCAGCAGCCAAGCCGGGACAGGGGTCGAGCAGTACTTC.

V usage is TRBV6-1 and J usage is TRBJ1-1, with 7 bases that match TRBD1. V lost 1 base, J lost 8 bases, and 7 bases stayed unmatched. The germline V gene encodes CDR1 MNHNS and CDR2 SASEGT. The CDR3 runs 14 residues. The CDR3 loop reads CASSEGAGGREAFF. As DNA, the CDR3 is TGTGCCAGCAGTGAAGGCGCAGGGGGGCGGGAAGCTTTCTTT.

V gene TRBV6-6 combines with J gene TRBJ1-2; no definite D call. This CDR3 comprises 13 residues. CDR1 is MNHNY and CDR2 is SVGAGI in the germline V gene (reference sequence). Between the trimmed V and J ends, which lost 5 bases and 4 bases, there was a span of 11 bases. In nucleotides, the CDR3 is TGTGCCAGCAGTGGGCGAACCCTCTATGGCTACACCTTC. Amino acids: CASSGRTLYGYTF.

The CDR3 here is CASSYGRGNSPLHF. The CDR3 region has the DNA TGTGCCAGCAGTTACGGACGGGGGAATTCACCCCTCCACTTT. V is TRBV6-2 or TRBV6-3 and J is TRBJ1-6, with D perhaps TRBD1 (5 bases). The V and J ends lost 2 bases and 7 bases respectively, with 9 bases between them. This CDR3 spans 14 amino acids. CDR1 and CDR2 from the germline V gene are MNHEY and SVGEGT.

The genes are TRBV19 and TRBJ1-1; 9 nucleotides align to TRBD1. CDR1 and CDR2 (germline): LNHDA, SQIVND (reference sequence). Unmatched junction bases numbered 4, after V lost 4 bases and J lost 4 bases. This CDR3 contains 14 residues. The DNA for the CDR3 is TGTGCCAGTAGTACCGGACAGGGGTTCACTGAAGCTTTCTTT. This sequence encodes CASSTGQGFTEAFF.

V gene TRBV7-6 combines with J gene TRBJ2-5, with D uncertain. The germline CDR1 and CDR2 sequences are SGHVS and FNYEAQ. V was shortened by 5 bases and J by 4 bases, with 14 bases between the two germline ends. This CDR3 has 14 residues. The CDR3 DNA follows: TGTGCCAGCAGCATGATTCTCGGGTCAGAGACCCAGTACTTC. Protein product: CASSMILGSETQYF. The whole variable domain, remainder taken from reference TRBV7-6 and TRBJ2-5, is GAGVSQSPRYKVTKRGQDVALRCDPISGHVSLYWYRQALGQGPEFLTYFNYEAQQDKSGLPNDRFSAERPEGSISTLTIQRTEQRDSAMYRCASSMILGSETQYFGPGTRLLVL.

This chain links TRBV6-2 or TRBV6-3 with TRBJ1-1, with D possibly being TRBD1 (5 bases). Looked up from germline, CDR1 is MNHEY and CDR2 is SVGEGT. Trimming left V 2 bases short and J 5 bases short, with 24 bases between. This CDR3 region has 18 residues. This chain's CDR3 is CASSYERGRVVLYTEAFF. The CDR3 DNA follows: TGTGCCAGCAGTTACGAACGGGGCAGGGTCGTCTTGTATACTGAAGCTTTCTTT.

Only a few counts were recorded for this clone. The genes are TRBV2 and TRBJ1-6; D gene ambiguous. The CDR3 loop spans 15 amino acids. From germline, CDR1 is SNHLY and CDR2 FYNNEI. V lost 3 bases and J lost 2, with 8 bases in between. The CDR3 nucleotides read TGTGCCAGCAGTGAGGTGGGGACCTATAATTCACCCCTCCACTTT. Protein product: CASSEVGTYNSPLHF.

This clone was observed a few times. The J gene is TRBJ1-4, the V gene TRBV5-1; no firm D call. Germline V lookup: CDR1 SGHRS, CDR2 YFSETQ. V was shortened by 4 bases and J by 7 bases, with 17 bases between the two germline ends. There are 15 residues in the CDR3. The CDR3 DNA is TGCGCCAGCAGCGAGGACGTGGCGTCTGGTGAAAAACTGTTTTTT. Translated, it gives CASSEDVASGEKLFF.